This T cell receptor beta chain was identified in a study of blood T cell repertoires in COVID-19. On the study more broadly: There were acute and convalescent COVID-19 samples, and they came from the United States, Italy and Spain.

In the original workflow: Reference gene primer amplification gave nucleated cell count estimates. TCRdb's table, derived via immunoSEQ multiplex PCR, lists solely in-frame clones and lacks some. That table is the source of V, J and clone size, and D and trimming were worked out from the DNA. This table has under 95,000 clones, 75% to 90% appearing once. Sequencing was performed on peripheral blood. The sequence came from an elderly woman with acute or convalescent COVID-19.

CDR3 in amino acids: CSASSPVQETQYF. The CDR3 DNA reads TGCAGTGCTAGTTCCCCTGTCCAAGAGACCCAGTACTTC. The J gene is TRBJ2-5, the V gene TRBV20-1, with unresolved D. Germline CDR1 and CDR2: DFQATT and SNEGSKA (reference sequence). The CDR3 contains 13 residues. V lost 3 bases and J lost 1, with 9 bases in between.